The present T cell receptor beta chain was sequenced within a study of identical twins. Study-wide results and limits: Cord blood's abundant beta clonotypes had fewer insertions, unlike memory repertoires. Twin-shared out-of-frame alpha sequences showed excess low generation probability. In drawing conclusions, the study used cross-sectional statistical analysis and did not follow the same donors.

V lost 5 bases, J lost 11 bases, and 15 bases stayed unmatched. The CDR3 is 14 residues long. Germline values: CDR1 SQVTM, CDR2 ANQGSEA. TCRdb reprocessed the 5' RACE reads with MiXCR, giving one entry per CDR3 protein. The data contain around 1.7 million distinct CDR3 sequences, around 33% of them singletons. For this clonotype: Its antigen is not identified.

This TCR was recovered from a newborn girl in good health. This chain connects TRBV29-1 to TRBJ2-5; 9 bases agree with TRBD2. Source material: cord blood. CDR3 in amino acids: CSVKGLADLREQYF. For the CDR3, the DNA is TGCAGCGTTAAGGGACTAGCAGACCTACGAGAGCAGTACTTC.